A selection of T cell receptor beta chains follows, all from one sample in a study of control samples from healthy donors and cancer patients. The protocol was immunoSEQ multiplex PCR, while the TCRdb copy is restricted to in-frame clones and leaves out a portion. The sample has about 170,000 clones, around 90% seen once. Sequences were obtained from blood. Receptors were obtained from a woman between 40 and 50 years old in good health. CDR3s include the opening cysteine and the closing phenylalanine or tryptophan. The D gene is left open where the match is weak. The size entry is marked missing in some rows and otherwise reads once, few, many or a size class.

TRBD2	TRBV4-2	few	TRBJ2-7	CASSTRTSGGAYEQYF	TGTGCCAGCAGCACTCGGACTAGCGGGGGGGCCTACGAGCAGTACTTC
TRBD1	TRBV6-6	.	TRBJ1-2	CASSFRDRVNYGYTF	TGTGCCAGCAGTTTCCGGGACAGGGTAAACTATGGCTACACCTTC
.	TRBV7-3	.	TRBJ1-1	CASSLGPGDTEAFF	TGTGCCAGCAGCTTGGGTCCGGGCGACACTGAAGCTTTCTTT
TRBD1	TRBV7-2	.	TRBJ1-2	CASSFNTGGNGYTF	TGTGCCAGCAGCTTCAACACAGGGGGCAATGGCTACACCTTC
.	TRBV19	.	TRBJ1-1	CASSIVRGTEAFF	TGTGCCAGTAGTATAGTAAGGGGCACTGAAGCTTTCTTT
TRBD1	TRBV18	.	TRBJ1-1	CASSPDEWTGARGTEAFF	TGTGCCAGCTCACCGGATGAATGGACAGGGGCGCGAGGCACTGAAGCTTTCTTT
.	TRBV5-1	.	TRBJ2-2	CASSSVSTGELFF	TGCGCCAGCAGCTCTGTCAGCACCGGGGAGCTGTTTTTT
.	TRBV5-6	once	TRBJ1-3	CASSFRLWNSGNTIYF	TGTGCCAGCAGCTTCCGCCTATGGAACTCTGGAAACACCATATATTTT
.	TRBV24-1	.	TRBJ2-7	CATSAKAGAGSYEQYF	TGTGCCACCAGTGCCAAGGCTGGTGCGGGCTCCTACGAGCAGTACTTC
.	TRBV24-1	.	TRBJ2-3	CATSDKARGGTDTQYF	TGTGCCACCAGTGATAAGGCTCGCGGGGGCACAGATACGCAGTATTTT
TRBD1	TRBV27	.	TRBJ2-7	CASSSSDREYEQYF	TGTGCCAGCAGTTCCTCGGACAGGGAGTACGAGCAGTACTTC
.	TRBV6-5	.	TRBJ1-1	CASRQVEAFF	TGTGCCAGCAGGCAAGTTGAAGCTTTCTTT
.	TRBV6-5	.	TRBJ1-1	CASAQKGLWNTEAFF	TGTGCCAGCGCCCAGAAGGGACTATGGAACACTGAAGCTTTCTTT
TRBD1	TRBV3-1/TRBV3-2	.	TRBJ2-5	CASSQGPTGVGETQYF	TGTGCCAGCAGCCAAGGACCTACAGGGGTCGGGGAGACCCAGTACTTC
.	TRBV7-9	once	TRBJ1-2	CASSFRDSPNYGYTF	TGTGCCAGCAGCTTCCGGGATTCCCCTAACTATGGCTACACCTTC
TRBD1	TRBV5-6	.	TRBJ1-2	CASSSVTTGTILIPYGYTF	TGTGCCAGCAGCTCCGTAACGACAGGGACTATCCTAATCCCCTATGGCTACACCTTC
.	TRBV5-1	.	TRBJ1-2	CASSLEGTRLNGYTF	TGCGCCAGCAGCTTGGAGGGGACTCGGCTTAACGGCTACACCTTC
.	TRBV4-2	.	TRBJ1-2	CASSEKGWGLEGYTF	TGTGCCAGCAGCGAAAAGGGGTGGGGTTTAGAGGGCTACACCTTC
.	TRBV4-1	.	TRBJ2-1	CASSQKIQGDEQFF	TGCGCCAGCAGCCAGAAAATACAGGGCGATGAGCAGTTCTTC
.	TRBV19	.	TRBJ1-2	CASGPHRVDGYGYTF	TGTGCCAGTGGGCCCCACAGGGTAGATGGCTATGGCTACACCTTC
.	TRBV9	.	TRBJ2-7	CASSDAPSTSSYEQYF	TGTGCCAGCAGCGACGCACCTTCTACTTCCTCCTACGAGCAGTACTTC
.	TRBV5-1	.	TRBJ1-4	CASSLETASEKLFF	TGCGCCAGCAGCTTGGAGACAGCGTCCGAAAAACTGTTTTTT
.	TRBV7-6	.	TRBJ2-2	CASSLGISRADTGELFF	TGTGCCAGCAGCTTAGGGATTTCCCGGGCAGACACCGGGGAGCTGTTTTTT
.	TRBV18	few	TRBJ2-7	CASATSYEQYF	TGTGCCAGCGCCACCAGCTACGAGCAGTACTTC
TRBD2	TRBV7-9	once	TRBJ2-3	CASSPTGAGGSDTQYF	TGTGCCAGCAGCCCGACGGGAGCGGGGGGCTCAGATACGCAGTATTTT
TRBD1	TRBV5-6	.	TRBJ1-6	CASSFKTGYNSPLHF	TGTGCCAGCAGCTTCAAGACAGGGTATAATTCACCCCTCCACTTT
TRBD1	TRBV23-1	.	TRBJ1-5	CASSDQGAREQPQHF	TGCGCCAGCAGTGATCAGGGGGCGCGAGAACAGCCCCAGCATTTT
.	TRBV5-1	.	TRBJ2-1	CASSSDYTAEQFF	TGCGCCAGCAGCTCAGACTACACTGCTGAGCAGTTCTTC
.	TRBV27	.	TRBJ2-7	CASSLRGTLYEQYF	TGTGCCAGCAGTTTACGGGGTACCCTCTACGAGCAGTACTTC
.	TRBV9	.	TRBJ2-2	CASSVGTYTGELFF	TGTGCCAGCAGCGTCGGGACCTACACCGGGGAGCTGTTTTTT
TRBD1	TRBV5-1	.	TRBJ1-1	CASSLVGQGMTFF	TGCGCCAGCAGCTTGGTGGGACAGGGTATGACTTTCTTT
TRBD1	TRBV2	.	TRBJ2-2	CATRQGEVTGELFF	TGTGCCACCCGACAGGGAGAGGTCACCGGGGAGCTGTTTTTT
TRBD1	TRBV12-3/TRBV12-4	.	TRBJ2-7	CASSLTGTYEQYF	TGTGCCAGCAGTTTGACAGGGACCTACGAGCAGTACTTC
.	TRBV28	.	TRBJ2-7	CASSSRAYEQYF	TGTGCCAGCAGTAGCAGGGCCTACGAGCAGTACTTC
.	TRBV7-8	.	TRBJ2-2	CASSSRPTNTGELFF	TGTGCCAGCAGCTCCCGGCCGACGAACACCGGGGAGCTGTTTTTT
.	TRBV6-5	.	TRBJ1-1	CASTRFTEAFF	TGTGCCAGCACCCGTTTCACTGAAGCTTTCTTT
TRBD1	TRBV6-5	few	TRBJ1-2	CASSYTRQGSNYGYTF	TGTGCCAGCAGTTACACCAGACAGGGGTCTAACTATGGCTACACCTTC
.	TRBV15	once	TRBJ2-7	CATSREGDAYEQYF	TGTGCCACCAGCAGAGAGGGGGACGCCTACGAGCAGTACTTC
TRBD2	TRBV7-2	.	TRBJ2-2	CASSPFAGTTNTGELFF	TGTGCCAGCAGCCCTTTTGCCGGGACTACGAACACCGGGGAGCTGTTTTTT
.	TRBV29-1	.	TRBJ2-1	CSVGTSWNNEQFF	TGCAGCGTTGGGACATCGTGGAACAATGAGCAGTTCTTC
.	TRBV18	.	TRBJ1-1	CASSTGPNTEAFF	TGTGCCAGCTCAACGGGACCGAACACTGAAGCTTTCTTT
.	TRBV7-8	.	TRBJ1-4	CASSLVSEKLFF	TGTGCCAGCAGCTTAGTTTCTGAAAAACTGTTTTTT
.	TRBV5-4	.	TRBJ1-1	CASSLYWDTEAFF	TGTGCCAGCAGCTTGTACTGGGACACTGAAGCTTTCTTT